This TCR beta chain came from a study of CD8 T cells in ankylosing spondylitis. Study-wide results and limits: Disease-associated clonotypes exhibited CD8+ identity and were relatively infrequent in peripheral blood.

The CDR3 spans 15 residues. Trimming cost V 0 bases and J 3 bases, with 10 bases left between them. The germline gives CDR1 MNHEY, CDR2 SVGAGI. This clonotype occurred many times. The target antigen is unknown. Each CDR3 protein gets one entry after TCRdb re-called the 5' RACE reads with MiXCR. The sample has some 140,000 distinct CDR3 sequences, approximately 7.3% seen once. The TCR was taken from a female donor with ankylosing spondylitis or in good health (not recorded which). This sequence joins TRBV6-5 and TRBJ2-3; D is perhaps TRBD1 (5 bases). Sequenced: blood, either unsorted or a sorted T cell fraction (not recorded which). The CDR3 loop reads CASSYSLAGTDTQYF. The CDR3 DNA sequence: TGTGCCAGCAGTTACTCGTTGGCAGGGACAGATACGCAGTATTTT.